The rows below give T cell receptor beta chains drawn from one sample of a study of blood T cell repertoires in COVID-19. Assay: immunoSEQ multiplex PCR; the TCRdb copy retains only in-frame clones and omits some. The table lists 150,000 to 200,000 clones, approximately 89% of them singletons. The source material was PBMCs or T cells enriched from blood (not recorded which). Receptor source: a woman aged 18-29 years who had recovered from COVID-19. Each CDR3 is given with its conserved first and last residue. Each record gives: clone size, D gene, V gene, J gene, CDR3 DNA, CDR3 protein. D genes are given only for firm matches. Clone size is shown for a subset of rows, as once, few, many or a class of expanded clone.

clone size: .
D gene: TRBD1
V gene: TRBV28
J gene: TRBJ1-1
CDR3 DNA: TGTGCCAGCAGCCAGGGACAGCTTAAAGCTTTCTTT
CDR3 protein: CASSQGQLKAFF

clone size: .
D gene: .
V gene: TRBV28
J gene: TRBJ2-7
CDR3 DNA: TGTGCCAGCAGCCCCGGACAGTTAGGTGGTTACGAGCAGTACTTC
CDR3 protein: CASSPGQLGGYEQYF

clone size: .
D gene: TRBD2
V gene: TRBV9
J gene: TRBJ2-3
CDR3 DNA: TGTGCCAGCAGCACGGGGACTAGCGGTCCTTTTTCCGGGGGAGATACGCAGTATTTT
CDR3 protein: CASSTGTSGPFSGGDTQYF

clone size: once
D gene: .
V gene: TRBV18
J gene: TRBJ2-5
CDR3 DNA: TGTGCCAGCTCACCAACCTCCGGGGGTAAAGAGACCCAGTACTTC
CDR3 protein: CASSPTSGGKETQYF

clone size: .
D gene: TRBD1
V gene: TRBV28
J gene: TRBJ1-5
CDR3 DNA: TGTGCCAGCAGTTCGCAGGGGGCGAGCAATCAGCCCCAGCATTTT
CDR3 protein: CASSSQGASNQPQHF

clone size: .
D gene: TRBD1
V gene: TRBV7-2
J gene: TRBJ2-7
CDR3 DNA: TGTGCCAGCAGCATAAGACAGGGGGCCTACGTACACGAGCAGTACTTC
CDR3 protein: CASSIRQGAYVHEQYF

clone size: .
D gene: .
V gene: TRBV6-5
J gene: TRBJ1-5
CDR3 DNA: TGTGCCAGCAGGGGAATCGGGGAGCTCAATCAGCCCCAGCATTTT
CDR3 protein: CASRGIGELNQPQHF

clone size: .
D gene: TRBD2
V gene: TRBV12-3/TRBV12-4
J gene: TRBJ2-7
CDR3 DNA: TGTGCCAGCAGGCCGGGACTAGCGAGCGATCAGTACTTC
CDR3 protein: CASRPGLASDQYF

clone size: .
D gene: .
V gene: TRBV4-2
J gene: TRBJ1-1
CDR3 DNA: TGTGCCAGCAGCCAAGCCTCAGGGACTGAAGCTTTCTTT
CDR3 protein: CASSQASGTEAFF

clone size: .
D gene: TRBD1
V gene: TRBV4-1
J gene: TRBJ1-6
CDR3 DNA: TGCGCCAGCAGCCAACCCGGACAGGGCGGATCCCTCCACTTT
CDR3 protein: CASSQPGQGGSLHF

clone size: .
D gene: .
V gene: TRBV27
J gene: TRBJ2-1
CDR3 DNA: TGTGCCAGCAGTGTTAAGAGCTCCTACAATGAGCAGTTCTTC
CDR3 protein: CASSVKSSYNEQFF

clone size: .
D gene: TRBD1
V gene: TRBV7-3
J gene: TRBJ2-1
CDR3 DNA: TGTGCCAGCAGTTTTGGACAGGGGGCGCTCAATGAGCAGTTCTTC
CDR3 protein: CASSFGQGALNEQFF

clone size: once
D gene: TRBD1
V gene: TRBV28
J gene: TRBJ1-5
CDR3 DNA: TGTGCCAGCAGTGGGACAGCGGGTGTTGGCAATCAGCCCCAGCATTTT
CDR3 protein: CASSGTAGVGNQPQHF

clone size: .
D gene: .
V gene: TRBV6-6
J gene: TRBJ2-7
CDR3 DNA: TGTGCCAGCAGTTACCGGCCGGGTAGAACGGACGAGCAGTACTTC
CDR3 protein: CASSYRPGRTDEQYF

clone size: .
D gene: TRBD2
V gene: TRBV30
J gene: TRBJ2-3
CDR3 DNA: TGTGCCTGGAGTCGCAAACCCGGGACTAGCGACAACACAGATACGCAGTATTTT
CDR3 protein: CAWSRKPGTSDNTDTQYF

clone size: .
D gene: .
V gene: TRBV4-1
J gene: TRBJ1-5
CDR3 DNA: TGCGCCAGCAGCCAAGTAGACATGGGTCTCAGCAATCAGCCCCAGCATTTT
CDR3 protein: CASSQVDMGLSNQPQHF

clone size: .
D gene: .
V gene: TRBV7-3
J gene: TRBJ2-2
CDR3 DNA: TGTGCCAGCAGCTCCATCCAGGCCGGGGAGCTGTTTTTT
CDR3 protein: CASSSIQAGELFF

clone size: .
D gene: .
V gene: TRBV29-1
J gene: TRBJ1-1
CDR3 DNA: TGCAGCGTTGAGGGGGGAGGGAGCACTGAAGCTTTCTTT
CDR3 protein: CSVEGGGSTEAFF

clone size: .
D gene: .
V gene: TRBV6-1
J gene: TRBJ1-2
CDR3 DNA: TGTGCCAGCAGTGAAGGAACAGGCGTCGGTTCTAACTATGGCTACACCTTC
CDR3 protein: CASSEGTGVGSNYGYTF

clone size: .
D gene: .
V gene: TRBV5-4
J gene: TRBJ2-7
CDR3 DNA: TGTGCCAGCAGCCTAGGGAGACAGGAAACCTACGAGCAGTACTTC
CDR3 protein: CASSLGRQETYEQYF

clone size: .
D gene: TRBD1
V gene: TRBV27
J gene: TRBJ2-1
CDR3 DNA: TGTGCCAGCAGTTTGGGACAGAGTCACTCCTACAATGAGCAGTTCTTC
CDR3 protein: CASSLGQSHSYNEQFF

clone size: .
D gene: .
V gene: TRBV5-6
J gene: TRBJ1-4
CDR3 DNA: TGTGCCAGCAGCACCACAGGGCCGGGATCGGTTTTTAATGAAAAACTGTTTTTT
CDR3 protein: CASSTTGPGSVFNEKLFF

clone size: .
D gene: TRBD2
V gene: TRBV6-1
J gene: TRBJ2-7
CDR3 DNA: TGTGCCACCCGGACTAGCCTGTCCTACGAGCAGTACTTC
CDR3 protein: CATRTSLSYEQYF

clone size: .
D gene: TRBD2
V gene: TRBV5-1
J gene: TRBJ2-3
CDR3 DNA: TGCGCCAGCAGCTTGGTAGTCCGCGGGGGGAGCACAGATACGCAGTATTTT
CDR3 protein: CASSLVVRGGSTDTQYF

clone size: once
D gene: .
V gene: TRBV7-2
J gene: TRBJ2-7
CDR3 DNA: TGTGCCAGCAGCTTAGTGGGCGTAGGCTACGAGCAGTACTTC
CDR3 protein: CASSLVGVGYEQYF

clone size: .
D gene: .
V gene: TRBV4-1
J gene: TRBJ2-7
CDR3 DNA: TGCGCCAGCAGCCAACCGGGGGTAGGACCCGAGCAGTACTTC
CDR3 protein: CASSQPGVGPEQYF

clone size: .
D gene: TRBD1
V gene: TRBV19
J gene: TRBJ2-1
CDR3 DNA: TGTGCCAGTAGTATAGTGCAGGGACAGTACAATGAGCAGTTCTTC
CDR3 protein: CASSIVQGQYNEQFF

clone size: once
D gene: .
V gene: TRBV21-1
J gene: TRBJ1-5
CDR3 DNA: TGTGCCAGCAGCAACAGGGCTAATCAGCCCCAGCATTTT
CDR3 protein: CASSNRANQPQHF

clone size: few
D gene: .
V gene: TRBV7-9
J gene: TRBJ2-7
CDR3 DNA: TGTGCCAGCAGCCCTTTAGCCGAGCAGTACTTC
CDR3 protein: CASSPLAEQYF

clone size: .
D gene: .
V gene: TRBV3-1/TRBV3-2
J gene: TRBJ1-4
CDR3 DNA: TGTGCCACCATGGGGCCAGGGGAAAAACTGTTTTTT
CDR3 protein: CATMGPGEKLFF

clone size: few
D gene: .
V gene: TRBV6-5
J gene: TRBJ2-4
CDR3 DNA: TGTGCCAGCAGAGATGTGAGTTCCAAAAACATTCAGTACTTC
CDR3 protein: CASRDVSSKNIQYF

clone size: .
D gene: TRBD2
V gene: TRBV27
J gene: TRBJ2-3
CDR3 DNA: TGTGCCAGCAGTCCCGCAGCGGGGGATAGCACAGATACGCAGTATTTT
CDR3 protein: CASSPAAGDSTDTQYF

clone size: .
D gene: TRBD2
V gene: TRBV27
J gene: TRBJ2-7
CDR3 DNA: TGTGCCAGCAGTTTAGGGCGGGGGGTAGAGCAGTACTTC
CDR3 protein: CASSLGRGVEQYF

clone size: .
D gene: TRBD2
V gene: TRBV18
J gene: TRBJ2-3
CDR3 DNA: TGTGCCAGCTCACCTGGACTAGCGGGAAGGATAGGCACAGATACGCAGTATTTT
CDR3 protein: CASSPGLAGRIGTDTQYF

clone size: .
D gene: .
V gene: TRBV27
J gene: TRBJ1-6
CDR3 DNA: TGTGCCAGCAGTTTAACACAGCAGCGGGGACCCCTCCACTTT
CDR3 protein: CASSLTQQRGPLHF

clone size: .
D gene: TRBD2
V gene: TRBV5-1
J gene: TRBJ2-7
CDR3 DNA: TGCGCCAGCAGCTTTCGCGGGAGGGCCCCGCGTGAGCAGTACTTC
CDR3 protein: CASSFRGRAPREQYF

clone size: .
D gene: .
V gene: TRBV6-4
J gene: TRBJ2-1
CDR3 DNA: TGTGCCAGCAGTGACTCTGGGGCTAGCGGAGGAGGGGGCAATGAGCAGTTCTTC
CDR3 protein: CASSDSGASGGGGNEQFF

clone size: .
D gene: .
V gene: TRBV28
J gene: TRBJ1-6
CDR3 DNA: TGTGCCAGCAGTTTATTTGGCAGGGAGGGCTATAATTCACCCCTCCACTTT
CDR3 protein: CASSLFGREGYNSPLHF

clone size: .
D gene: .
V gene: TRBV18
J gene: TRBJ1-5
CDR3 DNA: TGTGCCAGCTCACTCCAGGGGAATCAGCCCCAGCATTTT
CDR3 protein: CASSLQGNQPQHF

clone size: .
D gene: TRBD2
V gene: TRBV9
J gene: TRBJ2-1
CDR3 DNA: TGTGCCAGCAGCGTACCCGTAAATAGCGGGAGGTACAATGAGCAGTTCTTC
CDR3 protein: CASSVPVNSGRYNEQFF